This T cell receptor beta chain was captured in a study of T cell changes during pregnancy in multiple sclerosis. CDR1 is SGHDT, CDR2 YYEEEE, per germline. The CDR3 contains 15 residues. The V end lost 1 base, the J end lost 0 bases, and 8 bases lay between the germline ends. The method was immunoSEQ multiplex PCR; TCRdb's version includes in-frame clones alone and lacks a portion of them. The sample yields some 77,000 clones, just over 90% seen once. The chain employs TRBV5-6 and TRBJ2-1; tentatively, D is TRBD1 (5 bases). Sequenced here: peripheral blood, sampled after pregnancy. The source is a female donor in good health, enrolled as a control in a pregnancy study. CDR3 sequence: CASSLSQVSYNEQFF. CDR3 nucleotide sequence: TGTGCCAGCAGCTTGTCACAGGTCTCCTACAATGAGCAGTTCTTC.